This TCR beta chain was recorded in a study of blood T cell repertoires in COVID-19. On the study more broadly: Sites in the United States, Italy and Spain provided acute and convalescent COVID-19 samples. T cells, B-cell-depleted T cells, or PBMCs supplied cDNA or gDNA.

The Seattle site enrolled patients during active infection and followed them longitudinally. Authors' analysis steps: Cell counts per sample came from amplifying reference gene primers. Measured with immunoSEQ multiplex PCR; TCRdb has only the in-frame clones, and not every one. Clonal size and the V and J genes are those of that table, whereas D and trimming came from the DNA. Of 300,000 to 400,000 clones in the sample, 80% to 90% are singletons; the top ten hold 3%. This CDR3 contains 15 residues. Unmatched junction bases numbered 11, after V lost 6 bases and J lost 6 bases. Germline lookup yields CDR1 MDHEN and CDR2 SYDVKM.

Sequencing input: peripheral blood. This TCR derives from a woman aged 25 to 45 with COVID-19, enrolled during active disease. The genes are TRBV28 and TRBJ1-1; 9 nucleotides line up with TRBD1. CDR3 sequence: CASSPRRTGVSEAFF. As DNA, the CDR3 is TGTGCCAGCAGCCCTCGCCGGACAGGGGTATCTGAAGCTTTCTTT.